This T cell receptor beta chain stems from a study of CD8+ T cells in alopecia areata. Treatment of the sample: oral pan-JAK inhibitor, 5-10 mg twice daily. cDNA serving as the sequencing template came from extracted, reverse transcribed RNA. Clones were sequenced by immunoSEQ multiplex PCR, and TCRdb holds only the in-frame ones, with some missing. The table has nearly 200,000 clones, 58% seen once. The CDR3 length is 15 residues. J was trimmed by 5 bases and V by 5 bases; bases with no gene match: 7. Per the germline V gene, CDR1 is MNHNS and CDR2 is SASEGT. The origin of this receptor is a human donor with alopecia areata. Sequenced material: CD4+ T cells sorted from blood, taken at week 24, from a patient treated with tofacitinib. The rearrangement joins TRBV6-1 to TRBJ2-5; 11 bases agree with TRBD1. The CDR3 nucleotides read TGTGCCAGCAGTAAGGGACAGGGGGTTCAGGAGACCCAGTACTTC. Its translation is CASSKGQGVQETQYF.